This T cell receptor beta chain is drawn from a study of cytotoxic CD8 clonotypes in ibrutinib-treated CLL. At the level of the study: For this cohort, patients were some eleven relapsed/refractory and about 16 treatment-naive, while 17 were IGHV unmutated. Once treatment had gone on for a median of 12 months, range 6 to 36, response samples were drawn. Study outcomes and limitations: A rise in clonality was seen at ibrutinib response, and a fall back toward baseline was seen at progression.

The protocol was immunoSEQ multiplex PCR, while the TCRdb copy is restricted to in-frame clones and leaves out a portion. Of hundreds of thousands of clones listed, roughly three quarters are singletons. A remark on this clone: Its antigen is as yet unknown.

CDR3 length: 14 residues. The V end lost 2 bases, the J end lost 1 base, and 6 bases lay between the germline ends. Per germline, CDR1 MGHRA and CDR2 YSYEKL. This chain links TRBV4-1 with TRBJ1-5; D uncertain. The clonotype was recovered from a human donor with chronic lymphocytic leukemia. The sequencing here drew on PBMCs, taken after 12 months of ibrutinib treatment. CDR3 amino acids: CASSQPGSNQPQHF. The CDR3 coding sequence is TGCGCCAGCAGCCAACCGGGCAGCAATCAGCCCCAGCATTTT.